This TCR beta chain was recovered during a study of blood T cell repertoires in COVID-19. Sequencing was performed with immunoSEQ multiplex PCR; in TCRdb, only in-frame clones are kept and a portion is missing. The sample records 65,000 to 85,000 clones, 80% to 90% being singletons. Germline V gene sequence: CDR1 LGHDT, CDR2 YNNKEL (reference sequence). With V trimmed by 4 bases and J by 5 bases, 7 bases remained unmatched. The CDR3 contains 14 residues. The sample consisted of peripheral blood. This TCR was sampled from a man older than 75 with COVID-19, enrolled during active disease. The chain recombines TRBV3-1 (or the pseudogene TRBV3-2) with TRBJ2-7; 8 bases match TRBD1. The CDR3: CASSPGAGGNEQYF. The CDR3 region has the DNA TGTGCCAGCAGCCCAGGTGCAGGGGGCAACGAGCAGTACTTC.